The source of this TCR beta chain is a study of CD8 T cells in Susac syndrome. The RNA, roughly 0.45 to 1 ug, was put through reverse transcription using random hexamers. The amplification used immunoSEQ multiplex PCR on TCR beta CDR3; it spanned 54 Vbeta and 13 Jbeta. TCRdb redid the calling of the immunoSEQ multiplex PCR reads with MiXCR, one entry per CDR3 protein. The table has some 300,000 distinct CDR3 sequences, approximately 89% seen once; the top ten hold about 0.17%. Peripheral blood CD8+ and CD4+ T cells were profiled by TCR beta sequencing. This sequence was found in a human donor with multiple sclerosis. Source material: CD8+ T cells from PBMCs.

The CDR3 region has the DNA TGTGCCAGCACACCGGGAATTCCCAATGAGCAGTTCTTC. Translation: CASTPGIPNEQFF. This sequence joins TRBV6-5 and TRBJ2-1, with D perhaps matching TRBD2 (5 bases). V shed 7 bases and J shed 6 bases, with 13 bases lying between them. The CDR3 length is 13 residues. From germline, CDR1 is MNHEY and CDR2 SVGAGI.